This T cell receptor (beta chain) comes out of a study of OX40 agonist ivuxolimab in advanced cancers. Profiling relied on immunoSEQ multiplex PCR, and the TCRdb table lists in-frame clones only, not all of them. The repertoire consists of roughly 48,000 clones, with 86% occurring once and the leading ten covering 5.5% to 7%. General study results and limits: The mean number of expanded clones was higher in CD8+ T cells than in CD4+. Individuals who were partial responders at 0.1-3.0 mg/kg had clonal expansion that ranked among the lowest.

Comments on this clone: The antigen is unknown.

The germline V gene has CDR1 LNHDA and CDR2 SQIVND (reference sequence). CDR3 size: 15 residues. Trimming removed 0 bases from V and 4 bases from J, with 12 bases in between. The chain couples TRBV19 to TRBJ1-1, with D perhaps matching TRBD1 (6 bases). The sequencing used CD4+ or CD8+ T cells sorted from blood, collected in a trial of the OX40 agonist ivuxolimab. The sequence derives from an adult with an advanced solid tumor such as melanoma, head and neck, liver or kidney cancer. The CDR3 DNA reads as TGTGCCAGTAGTATAGATGGGGGGGCAGCCACTGAAGCTTTCTTT. It is translated as CASSIDGGAATEAFF.